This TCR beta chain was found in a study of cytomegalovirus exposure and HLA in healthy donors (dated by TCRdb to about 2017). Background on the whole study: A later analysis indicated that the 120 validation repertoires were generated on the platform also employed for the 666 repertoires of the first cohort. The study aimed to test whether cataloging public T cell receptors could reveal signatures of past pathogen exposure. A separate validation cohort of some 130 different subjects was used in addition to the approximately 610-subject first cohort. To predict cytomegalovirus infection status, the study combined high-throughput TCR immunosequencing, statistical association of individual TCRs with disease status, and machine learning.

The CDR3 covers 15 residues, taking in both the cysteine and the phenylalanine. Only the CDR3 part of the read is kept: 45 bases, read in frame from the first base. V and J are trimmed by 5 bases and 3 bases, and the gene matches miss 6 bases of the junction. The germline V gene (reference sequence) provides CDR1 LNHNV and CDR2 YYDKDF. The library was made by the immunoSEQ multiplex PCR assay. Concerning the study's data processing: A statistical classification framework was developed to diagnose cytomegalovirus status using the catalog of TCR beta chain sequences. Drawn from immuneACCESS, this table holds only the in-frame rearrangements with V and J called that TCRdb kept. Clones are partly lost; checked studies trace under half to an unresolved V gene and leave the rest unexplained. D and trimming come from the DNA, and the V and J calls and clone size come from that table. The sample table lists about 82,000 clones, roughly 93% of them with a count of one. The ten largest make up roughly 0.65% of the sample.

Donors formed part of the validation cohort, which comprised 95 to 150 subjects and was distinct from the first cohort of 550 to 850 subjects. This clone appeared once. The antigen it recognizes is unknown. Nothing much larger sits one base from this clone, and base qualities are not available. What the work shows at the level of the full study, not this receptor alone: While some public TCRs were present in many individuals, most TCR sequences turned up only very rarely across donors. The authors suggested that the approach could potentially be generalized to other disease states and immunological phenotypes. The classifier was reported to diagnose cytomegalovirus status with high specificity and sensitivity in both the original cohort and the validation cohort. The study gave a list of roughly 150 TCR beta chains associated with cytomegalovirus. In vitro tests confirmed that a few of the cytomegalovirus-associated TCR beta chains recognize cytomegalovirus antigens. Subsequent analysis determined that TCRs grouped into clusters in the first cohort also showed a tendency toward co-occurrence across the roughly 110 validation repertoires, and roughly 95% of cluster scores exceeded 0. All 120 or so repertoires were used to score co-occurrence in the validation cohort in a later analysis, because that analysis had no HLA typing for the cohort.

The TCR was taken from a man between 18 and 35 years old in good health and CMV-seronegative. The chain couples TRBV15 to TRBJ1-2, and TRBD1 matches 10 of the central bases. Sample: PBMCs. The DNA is TGTGCCACCAGCGACTCGGACAGGGGGGACTATGGCTACACCTTC. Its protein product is CATSDSDRGDYGYTF. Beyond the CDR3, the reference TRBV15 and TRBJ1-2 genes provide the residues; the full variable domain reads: DAMVIQNPRYQVTQFGKPVTLSCSQTLNHNVMYWYQQKSSQAPKLLFHYYDKDFNNEADTPDNFQSRRPNTSFCFLDIRSPGLGDTAMYLCATSDSDRGDYGYTFGSGTRLTVV.